The rows below give T cell receptor beta chains drawn from one sample of a study of blood T cell repertoires in COVID-19. The protocol was immunoSEQ multiplex PCR, while the TCRdb copy is restricted to in-frame clones and leaves out a portion. The data contain approximately 280,000 clones, around nine tenths of them singletons. Sample: peripheral blood. The receptors derive from a man aged 35 to 55 with acute or convalescent COVID-19. Each CDR3 is given with its conserved first and last residue. D genes are given only for firm matches. The size entry is marked missing in some rows and otherwise reads once, few, many or a size class.

j_call clone_size d_call v_call cdr3_aa cdr3_nt
TRBJ1-2 . TRBD1 TRBV2 CASRKEGTAQGGYTF TGTGCCAGCAGAAAAGAAGGGACAGCACAGGGGGGCTACACCTTC
TRBJ1-1 . . TRBV6-5 CASSYDSYTEAFF TGTGCCAGCAGTTATGACAGCTACACTGAAGCTTTCTTT
TRBJ2-7 . TRBD2 TRBV4-2 CASSQDGEGYEQYF TGTGCCAGCAGCCAAGATGGGGAGGGCTACGAGCAGTACTTC
TRBJ2-7 . TRBD1 TRBV9 CASSEGTGGDERTDEQYF TGTGCCAGCAGCGAAGGGACAGGGGGCGATGAGCGCACCGACGAGCAGTACTTC
TRBJ1-2 . . TRBV2 CASSVRRQSPYGYTF TGTGCCAGCAGTGTTAGGAGGCAATCTCCTTATGGCTACACCTTC
TRBJ1-1 . . TRBV9 CASSEEEGWGNTEAFF TGTGCCAGCAGCGAGGAGGAGGGGTGGGGGAACACTGAAGCTTTCTTT
TRBJ2-2 . . TRBV5-1 CASSLNSPRNTGELFF TGCGCCAGCAGCTTGAATTCCCCCCGGAACACCGGGGAGCTGTTTTTT
TRBJ1-1 . . TRBV6-5 CASNKPGVNEAFF TGTGCCAGCAACAAACCAGGGGTGAATGAAGCTTTCTTT
TRBJ2-1 once . TRBV7-3 CASSPGVRGEQFF TGTGCCAGCAGCCCGGGGGTCCGGGGTGAGCAGTTCTTC
TRBJ2-5 . . TRBV5-1 CASSSSGSETQYF TGCGCCAGCAGCTCCTCAGGGTCGGAGACCCAGTACTTC